This record concerns one T cell receptor beta chain sequence. Its antigen remains unknown. The sample comes from a study of molecular identifiers for immune sequencing clone quantification. The germline V gene encodes CDR1 GTSNPN and CDR2 SVGIG (reference sequence). V gave up 5 bases and J gave up 8 bases; unmatched junction bases: 3. The CDR3 spans 11 residues. Notes on the study in general: The sizes of highly expanded clones could be underestimated when identical TCR molecules share a barcode.

Bulk TCR library preparation followed previously described methods with listed TCR primers. TCRdb reprocessed the PCR reads with MiXCR, giving one entry per CDR3 protein. The sample contains 400,000 to 600,000 distinct CDR3 sequences, 25% of which appear only once. This sequence originates from a human donor in good health. Some libraries in this study had Jurkat cell RNA spiked in. V usage is TRBV30 and J usage is TRBJ1-1; 9 bases match TRBD1. The sequenced sample consisted of naive CD8+ T cells from blood, with Jurkat cell RNA spiked in. Regarding subset: FACS-sorted CD8+CD4-CCR7+CD45RA+ naive T cells. The CDR3 sequence: CAWGQGPEAFF. CDR3 nucleotide sequence: TGTGCCTGGGGACAGGGGCCCGAAGCTTTCTTT.